One and the same sample provided the 14 T cell receptor beta chains below, sequenced in a study of blood T cell repertoires in COVID-19. Measured with immunoSEQ multiplex PCR; TCRdb has only the in-frame clones, and not every one. The sample records about 120,000 clones, about 89% being singletons. The sequencing input was peripheral blood. The receptors come from a man in his sixties with COVID-19, enrolled during active disease.

In this sample, this clone turned up once. V gene TRBV12-3 or TRBV12-4 combines with J gene TRBJ2-1; TRBD2 might be the D (5 bases). Trimming cost V 7 bases and J 8 bases, with 15 bases left between them. The CDR3 loop spans 13 amino acids. CDR3 DNA sequence: TGTGCCAGCACCCCAACCCGGGATCATGAGCAGTTCTTC. Translated: CASTPTRDHEQFF.

This clone was counted a single time. The CDR3 here is CASSVVGPALGTNVLTF. The CDR3 bases are TGTGCCAGCAGCGTAGTGGGGCCTGCTCTGGGGACCAACGTCCTGACTTTC. This chain uses TRBV9 with TRBJ2-6, with a weak D call TRBD1 (5 bases). This CDR3 comprises 17 residues. V lost 0 bases, J lost 8 bases, and 18 bases lay in between. CDR1 and CDR2 (germline): SGDLS, YYNGEE.

The rearrangement uses TRBV9 and TRBJ2-1; TRBD2 aligns across 14 bases. The length of the CDR3 is 15 residues. Trimming took 3 bases from V and 6 from J; bases not matched to a gene: 2. CDR1 SGDLS and CDR2 YYNGEE come from the germline V gene. The CDR3 sequence: CASSGTSGGPNEQFF. The CDR3 DNA is TGTGCCAGCAGCGGGACTAGCGGGGGGCCCAATGAGCAGTTCTTC.

The chain recombines TRBV9 with TRBJ1-5; TRBD1 is a possible D gene (6 bases). There are 14 residues in the CDR3. Germline-derived CDR1 and CDR2 are SGDLS and YYNGEE. V gave up 3 bases and J gave up 7 bases, with 14 bases separating them. DNA for the CDR3: TGTGCCAGCAGCGCCTCCGGGACAAGACAGCCCCAGCATTTT. It specifies CASSASGTRQPQHF.

The rearrangement uses TRBV2 and TRBJ1-1; D is perhaps TRBD1 (5 bases). Deletions cut 2 bases from V and 0 bases from J, with 10 bases between. Germline V gene lookup returns CDR1 SNHLY and CDR2 FYNNEI. The CDR3 runs 15 residues. The CDR3 DNA follows: TGTGCCAGCAGTGAACTCGCAGGGATGAACACTGAAGCTTTCTTT. Amino acid sequence: CASSELAGMNTEAFF.

The chain has TRBV4-2 and TRBJ1-2, with a weak D call TRBD1 (5 bases). V dropped 0 bases and J dropped 6 bases, with 20 bases sitting between them. CDR1 and CDR2 from the germline V gene are LGHNA and YNFKEQ. The CDR3 sequence is 17 residues long. The CDR3 bases are TGTGCCAGCAGCCAAGATGCCCGTGGGGGGTCGGGTAATGGCTACACCTTC. Encoded protein: CASSQDARGGSGNGYTF.

This clone appeared a few times. V and J are TRBV3-1 (or the pseudogene TRBV3-2) and TRBJ2-1, with TRBD1 matching over 9 bases. The CDR3 totals 19 residues. The germline V gene encodes CDR1 LGHDT and CDR2 YNNKEL (reference sequence). The trim removed 2 bases at V and 2 bases at J, leaving 13 bases unmatched. This CDR3 reads CASSQPQFRDRATYNEQFF. CDR3 nucleotides: TGTGCCAGCAGCCAACCCCAATTCCGGGACAGGGCTACCTACAATGAGCAGTTCTTC.

This chain connects TRBV27 to TRBJ1-4, with unresolved D. Trimming pared 4 bases from V and 5 bases from J, leaving 11 bases between. Germline CDR1 and CDR2: MNHEY and SMNVEV (reference sequence). This CDR3 region has 14 residues. This CDR3 is CASSSNVANEKLFF. The CDR3 DNA reads TGTGCCAGCAGTTCCAACGTCGCGAATGAAAAACTGTTTTTT.

The chain carries TRBV5-4 and TRBJ1-1; D perhaps matches TRBD1 (5 bases). The ends were cut back, 1 base at V and 4 bases at J, with 11 bases in the middle. Germline CDR1 SGHNT, CDR2 YYREEE (reference sequence). The CDR3 totals 14 residues. The CDR3 here is CASSLHGHGTEAFF. The CDR3 coding sequence is TGTGCCAGCAGCTTGCATGGACACGGCACTGAAGCTTTCTTT.

The V call is TRBV28, the J call TRBJ2-1; tentative D call: TRBD1 (5 bases). Germline assignment: CDR1 MDHEN and CDR2 SYDVKM. V dropped 4 bases and J dropped 10 bases, with 11 bases sitting between them. CDR3 length: 12 amino acids. The CDR3, as DNA: TGTGCCAGCAGTTCTACAGGAGTGGAGCAGTTCTTC. Encoded protein: CASSSTGVEQFF.

Notes on this clone: The junction shows a germline mismatch at one end, possibly a read error. This chain joins TRBV27 and TRBJ2-3; 9 bases fit TRBD2. The CDR3 extends over 15 amino acids. CDR1 is MNHEY, CDR2 SMNVEV, per germline (reference sequence). The CDR3 DNA follows: TGTGCCAGCAGCAGGGCCGGGACTAGCAGAGATACGCAGTATTTT. Translating gives CASSRAGTSRDTQYF.

The chain has TRBV29-1 and TRBJ1-2, with TRBD1 matching 7 bases. V shed 5 bases, J shed 3 bases, and the junction held 3 bases outside the gene matches. CDR1 and CDR2 from the germline V gene are SQVTM and ANQGSEA. The CDR3 runs 12 residues. The chain's CDR3 is CSVRDSDYGYTF. For the CDR3, the DNA is TGCAGCGTTCGGGACAGCGACTATGGCTACACCTTC.

The V gene is TRBV7-9, the J gene TRBJ2-3; 7 nucleotides align to TRBD1. This CDR3 is built from 14 residues. Trimming at V came to 3 bases and at J to 5 bases, leaving 5 bases not matched to a gene. The germline V gene has CDR1 SEHNR and CDR2 FQNEAQ (reference sequence). This CDR3 is CASSFKGAKDTQYF. In DNA, the CDR3 is TGTGCCAGCAGCTTCAAGGGGGCCAAAGATACGCAGTATTTT.

The chain links TRBV14 to TRBJ1-1; D possibly corresponds to TRBD1 (6 bases). This CDR3 has 13 amino acids. The V gene lost 0 bases and the J gene lost 10 bases, with 12 bases spanning the gap. Germline CDR1 and CDR2: SGHDN and FVKESK. CDR3 sequence reads: CASSQDTRGRAFF. In DNA form, the CDR3 reads TGTGCCAGCAGCCAAGATACCAGGGGACGAGCTTTCTTT.